This TCR beta chain was found in a study of T cell responses to AZD1222 COVID-19 vaccine. Whole-study results and caveats: Of spike-specific TCRs, nearly half reportedly target regions left unmutated in variants.

Trimming took 5 bases from V and 0 from J, leaving 14 bases between them. The CDR3 runs to 16 residues. Germline V gives CDR1 SGHTA, CDR2 FQGNSA. Clones were read by immunoSEQ multiplex PCR, and TCRdb kept only the in-frame ones, dropping some. Altogether approximately 100,000 clones are present, 90% being singletons, with the ten largest covering over 4.5%. In regard to this clone: Its target is not known.

The sequencing here drew on peripheral blood, taken on day 0 of AZD1222 vaccination. The chain couples TRBV7-2 to TRBJ1-5; the D is unclear. This clonotype was obtained from an adult in good health. The CDR3 loop reads CASSPIRANSNQPQHF. CDR3 coding DNA: TGTGCCAGCAGCCCGATTAGGGCAAATAGCAATCAGCCCCAGCATTTT.